Below are 25 T cell receptor beta chains sequenced from a single sample in a study of vaccination effects on CD4 cells after COVID-19. The table came from immunoSEQ multiplex PCR; TCRdb's copy has only in-frame clones and leaves some out. The profile shows more than 40,000 clones, around three quarters of them singletons. The ViraFEST assay expanded antigen-specific CD4+ T cells with viral peptide pools before sequencing. Between days 9 and 11 of culture, CD4+ T cells were separated out. As their vaccination, participants received two doses of either BNT162b2 or mRNA-1273. Their antigens remain unidentified. This sample comprised CD4+ T cells from PBMCs cultured with HCoV-OC43 spike peptides, obtained after COVID-19 vaccination. The subset: HCoV-OC43 spike overlapping peptide pool stimulation. The receptors come from a human donor who received a COVID-19 vaccine.

This clone was observed once. CDR3 DNA sequence: TGTGCCAGCAGCTTTTGGCGGGGGGGCCGGACCGGGGAGCTGTTTTTT. Translated: CASSFWRGGRTGELFF. The chain joins TRBV11-2 to TRBJ2-2, with TRBD2 matching 9 bases. V dropped 3 bases and J dropped 5; count of bases not matched to a gene: 7. CDR3 length: 16 residues. CDR1 SGHAT and CDR2 FQNNGV come from the germline V gene.

The chain combines TRBV2 with TRBJ2-3; D gene ambiguous. This CDR3 region has 12 residues. V lost 6 bases and J lost 2, with 6 bases in between. Germline V lookup: CDR1 SNHLY, CDR2 FYNNEI. The CDR3: CASRDNTDTQYF. CDR3 nucleotides: TGTGCCAGCAGGGATAACACAGATACGCAGTATTTT.

The chain couples TRBV7-9 to TRBJ2-2; D might be TRBD2 (7 bases). Germline V gene sequence: CDR1 SEHNR, CDR2 FQNEAQ (reference sequence). There are 17 residues in the CDR3. Trimming removed 5 bases from V and 0 bases from J, with 16 bases in between. The CDR3 nucleotides read TGTGCCAGCAGCCTAAGGGGGGGAACAGCGAACACCGGGGAGCTGTTTTTT. This encodes CASSLRGGTANTGELFF.

The chain uses TRBV6-1 and TRBJ2-1; 12 bases match TRBD2. The CDR3 covers 16 residues. The germline gives CDR1 MNHNS, CDR2 SASEGT. The V and J ends lost 4 bases and 3 bases, in that order; junction bases with no gene match: 4. CDR3 DNA sequence: TGTGCCAGCAGTGTGTCTAGCGGGGGGGTCTACAATGAGCAGTTCTTC. Its translation is CASSVSSGGVYNEQFF.

The chain uses TRBV10-3 and TRBJ1-1; D not certain. Trimming removed 5 bases from V and 4 bases from J, with 14 bases in between. Germline V gives CDR1 ENHRY, CDR2 SYGVKD. The CDR3 is 14 residues long. The chain's CDR3 is CAISHDGGSTEAFF. CDR3 DNA sequence: TGTGCCATCAGTCACGACGGAGGGTCCACTGAAGCTTTCTTT.

V is TRBV29-1 and J is TRBJ2-5, with D uncertain. Germline lookup yields CDR1 SQVTM and CDR2 ANQGSEA. The V and J ends lost 5 bases and 5 bases respectively, with 15 bases between them. This CDR3 has 13 residues. The CDR3 is CSVQSHPLETQYF. The CDR3 DNA reads TGCAGCGTTCAGTCCCACCCTTTGGAGACCCAGTACTTC. The whole variable domain, remainder taken from reference TRBV29-1 and TRBJ2-5, is SAVISQKPSRDICQRGTSLTIQCQVDSQVTMMFWYRQQPGQSLTLIATANQGSEATYESGFVIDKFPISRPNLTFSTLTVSNMSPEDSSIYLCSVQSHPLETQYFGPGTRLLVL.

This clone qualifies as large. In DNA form, the CDR3 reads TGTGCCAGCAGTTGGACAGGGGACTACGAGCAGTACTTC. Its translation: CASSWTGDYEQYF. The chain recombines TRBV27 with TRBJ2-7, with 9 bases that match TRBD1. J was trimmed by 3 bases and V by 4 bases; bases with no gene match: 1. Germline CDR1 MNHEY, CDR2 SMNVEV (reference sequence). This CDR3 is built from 13 residues.

The count of this clone is one. The chain recombines TRBV21-1 with TRBJ2-1; the table's D call TRBD1 went unverified against the DNA. TRBV21-1 is assigned pseudogene status. The length of the CDR3 is 11 residues. CDR3 in DNA: TGTGCCAGCAGCAAAGAAGGGGGTGGGTTCTTC. Amino acid sequence: CASSKEGGGFF.

The chain couples TRBV7-6 to TRBJ2-2, with TRBD2 as a possible D gene (5 bases). The CDR3 covers 17 residues. The V end lost 1 base, the J end lost 2 bases, and 14 bases lay between the germline ends. CDR1 SGHVS and CDR2 FNYEAQ come from the germline V gene. CDR3 amino acids: CASSLGRSGGNTGELFF. The CDR3 bases are TGTGCCAGCAGCTTAGGGAGGTCAGGCGGTAACACCGGGGAGCTGTTTTTT.

The chain joins TRBV10-3 to TRBJ2-7, with a possible D match to TRBD2 (6 bases). The CDR3 consists of 13 residues. The V gene's germline CDR1 is ENHRY and CDR2 SYGVKD. V gave up 4 bases and J gave up 2 bases, with 9 bases separating them. The CDR3 reads CAISAGGAYEQYF. The CDR3 region has the DNA TGTGCCATCAGTGCGGGCGGGGCCTACGAGCAGTACTTC.

A word on this clone: Additional DNA sequences in this sample encode the identical CDR3. As DNA, the CDR3 is TGTGCCAGCAGCCAAGACAGGGGCTCTGGCTACACCTTC. Translation: CASSQDRGSGYTF. The chain uses TRBV3-1 (or the pseudogene TRBV3-2) and TRBJ1-2; the D gene is possibly TRBD1 (6 bases). The CDR3 has 13 residues. Looked up from germline, CDR1 is LGHDT and CDR2 is YNNKEL (reference sequence). Trimming shortened V by 0 bases and J by 7 bases, and 9 bases separated the two germline ends.

This chain uses TRBV19 with TRBJ1-4; 7 positions agree with TRBD1. The germline CDR1 and CDR2 sequences are LNHDA and SQIVND (reference sequence). The CDR3 runs 15 residues. V dropped 4 bases and J dropped 8; count of bases not matched to a gene: 10. CDR3 DNA sequence: TGTGCCAGTAGTAGGGGACAGTTCTTGAGCGAAAAACTGTTTTTT. It yields the protein CASSRGQFLSEKLFF.

J is TRBJ2-3 and V is TRBV5-8, with unresolved D. CDR1 SGHTS and CDR2 YDEGEE come from the germline V gene. The CDR3 length is 15 residues. V gave up 3 bases and J gave up 0 bases, with 11 bases separating them. CDR3 protein: CASSSTVTSTDTQYF. CDR3 nucleotides: TGTGCCAGCAGCTCGACTGTAACTAGCACAGATACGCAGTATTTT.

The chain couples TRBV5-1 to TRBJ1-4, with 8 bases fitting TRBD1. The CDR3 totals 15 residues. CDR1 is SGHRS and CDR2 is YFSETQ in the germline V gene. Losses at the gene ends were 2 bases for V and 2 bases for J; bases not matched to a gene: 2. The CDR3 DNA reads TGCGCCAGCAGCTTCACAGGGGGGACTAATGAAAAACTGTTTTTT. This sequence encodes CASSFTGGTNEKLFF.

The chain recombines TRBV5-8 with TRBJ2-3; possibly TRBD2 for D (6 bases). The CDR3 sequence is 15 residues long. Germline CDR1 SGHTS, CDR2 YDEGEE. Trimming took off 4 bases at V and 5 bases at J, with 17 bases between the two ends. The CDR3: CASSGGLPGGDTQYF. CDR3 sequence (DNA): TGTGCCAGCAGCGGGGGACTCCCCGGGGGAGATACGCAGTATTTT.

The chain has TRBV27 and TRBJ1-1; D may be TRBD1 (6 bases). The CDR3 consists of 15 residues. The germline gives CDR1 MNHEY, CDR2 SMNVEV (reference sequence). Deletions cut 2 bases from V and 5 bases from J, with 15 bases between. The CDR3: CASSLIGGRVTEAFF. DNA of the CDR3: TGTGCCAGCAGTTTAATAGGGGGGCGGGTTACTGAAGCTTTCTTT.

This clone was detected a few times. The V gene is TRBV2, the J gene TRBJ2-7, with 8 bases lining up with TRBD2. Germline-derived CDR1 and CDR2 are SNHLY and FYNNEI. Unmatched junction bases numbered 1, after V lost 7 bases and J lost 5 bases. The CDR3 covers 11 residues. This CDR3 is CASTGGHEQYF. Here the CDR3 DNA reads TGTGCCAGCACGGGGGGGCACGAGCAGTACTTC.

V gene TRBV6-6 combines with J gene TRBJ2-1, with D possibly called TRBD1 or TRBD2 (5 bases each). Looked up from germline, CDR1 is MNHNY and CDR2 is SVGAGI (reference sequence). The CDR3 is made up of 16 amino acids. Trimming stripped 2 bases from V and 8 bases from J, with 19 bases between. CDR3 nucleotides: TGTGCCAGCAGTTACAGAGCTCCAGAGGGGCCCGATGAGCAGTTCTTC. Translation: CASSYRAPEGPDEQFF.

J is TRBJ1-3 and V is TRBV6-1, with TRBD1 matching over 8 bases. CDR1 and CDR2 (germline): MNHNS, SASEGT. The CDR3 runs 16 residues. V lost 3 bases to trimming and J lost 7 bases; unmatched junction nucleotides: 11. The DNA for the CDR3 is TGTGCCAGCAGTGACCGATACAGGACAGGGAGCAACACCATATATTTT. It yields the protein CASSDRYRTGSNTIYF.

A single count supports this clone. The chain is built from TRBV6-6 and TRBJ2-7; D is perhaps TRBD1 or TRBD2 (6 bases each). The CDR3 has 12 residues. Trimming stripped 2 bases from V and 11 bases from J, with 13 bases between. From germline, CDR1 is MNHNY and CDR2 SVGAGI (reference sequence). CDR3 sequence reads: CASSYVGGAEYF. CDR3 in DNA: TGTGCCAGCAGTTACGTGGGGGGCGCGGAGTACTTC.

This clone has only a few counts. The chain has TRBV7-2 and TRBJ1-4; D is undetermined. CDR1 is SGHTA, CDR2 FQGNSA, per germline. V was cut by 4 bases and J by 4 bases, with 10 bases left in between. This CDR3 contains 14 residues. CDR3 in DNA: TGTGCCAGCAGCTCTCACCAGATTAATGAAAAACTGTTTTTT. It codes for CASSSHQINEKLFF.

This clone was detected once. V is TRBV6-5 and J is TRBJ1-1; 7 positions match TRBD1. Germline assignment: CDR1 MNHEY and CDR2 SVGAGI. After removal of 5 bases from V and 10 bases from J, the junction contained 16 bases not matched to a gene. The CDR3 has 15 amino acids. The CDR3 is CASSKRTGGLVGAFF. CDR3 DNA sequence: TGTGCCAGCAGTAAACGGACAGGCGGCTTGGTCGGAGCTTTCTTT.

This chain connects TRBV7-9 to TRBJ1-4; D unclear. Germline V gene sequence: CDR1 SEHNR, CDR2 FQNEAQ (reference sequence). V was pared by 5 bases and J by 4 bases, with 14 bases between. CDR3 size: 15 residues. CDR3 bases: TGTGCCAGCAGCCCAGATGGGCAGGTTAATGAAAAACTGTTTTTT. Protein: CASSPDGQVNEKLFF. Supplemented by reference TRBV7-9 and TRBJ1-4, the full variable domain reads DTGVSQNPRHKITKRGQNVTFRCDPISEHNRLYWYRQTLGQGPEFLTYFQNEAQLEKSRLLSDRFSAERPKGSFSTLEIQRTEQGDSAMYLCASSPDGQVNEKLFFGSGTQLSVL.

This chain connects TRBV7-9 to TRBJ1-4; TRBD1 agrees at 9 bases. The CDR3 has 16 amino acids. Germline V gives CDR1 SEHNR, CDR2 FQNEAQ (reference sequence). V gave up 1 base and J gave up 8 bases; unmatched junction bases: 8. The CDR3 reads CASSLGYGGTGEKLFF. CDR3 bases: TGTGCCAGCAGCTTAGGTTACGGCGGGACAGGGGAAAAACTGTTTTTT.

The chain is built from TRBV5-6 and TRBJ2-5; unclear D gene. Trimming removed 4 bases at V and 2 bases at J, with 9 bases between. From germline, CDR1 is SGHDT and CDR2 YYEEEE. The CDR3 covers 13 residues. This chain's CDR3 is CASSPWGQETQYF. DNA of the CDR3: TGTGCCAGCAGCCCTTGGGGACAAGAGACCCAGTACTTC.